This TCR beta chain emerged from a study of blood T cells in healthy people across ages. The donors, healthy Caucasians from Russia, were aged roughly 6 to 90. Then a second PCR, running about 7 to 11 cycles, was carried out with a sample-barcoded 5' primer and a J-beta primer mix. TCRdb reanalysed the 5' RACE reads using MiXCR and keeps one entry per CDR3 protein. This sample has hundreds of thousands of distinct CDR3 sequences, with roughly 26% found just once. As to this clonotype: Its specificity is not known.

J was trimmed by 9 bases and V by 1 base; bases with no gene match: 4. The CDR3 runs 15 residues. CDR1 is LGHNA, CDR2 YNFKEQ, per germline. General study findings and limits: Because sorting was not performed, PBMCs prevented conclusive naive versus antigen-experienced comparison.

In addition, the sample was reused for a study of T cells of mothers and their children.

This clonotype was obtained from a boy under 18 in good health. This chain joins TRBV4-2 and TRBJ1-6; 9 bases map to TRBD1. Sequencing was performed on blood. CDR3 nucleotides: TGTGCCAGCAGCCAAGGGACAGGGGAGTCTTCACCCCTCCACTTT. It encodes CASSQGTGESSPLHF.